This entry lists 23 T cell receptor beta chains sequenced from one sample in a study of blood T cell repertoires in COVID-19. Clones were sequenced by immunoSEQ multiplex PCR, and TCRdb holds only the in-frame ones, with some missing. This table holds 150,000 or so clones, 70% to 90% found once. What was sequenced was peripheral blood. These receptors all stem from a woman in her seventies with acute or convalescent COVID-19.

V usage is TRBV5-1 and J usage is TRBJ2-5, with D tentatively TRBD1 (5 bases). Germline-derived CDR1 and CDR2 are SGHRS and YFSETQ. The CDR3 is made up of 16 amino acids. V dropped 3 bases and J dropped 5 bases, with 20 bases sitting between them. The CDR3 DNA is TGCGCCAGCAGCTCTATGGCAGGGCTAGTAAGGGAGACCCAGTACTTC. This codes for CASSSMAGLVRETQYF.

The chain combines TRBV4-1 with TRBJ1-6, with TRBD1 matching 9 bases. This CDR3 has 17 amino acids. V gave up 1 base and J gave up 10 bases; unmatched junction bases: 11. The germline V gene encodes CDR1 MGHRA and CDR2 YSYEKL. In DNA, the CDR3 is TGCGCCAGCAGCCAAGCACCTCAGACAGGGGGTGAGTCACCCCTCCACTTT. This sequence encodes CASSQAPQTGGESPLHF.

This chain joins TRBV27 and TRBJ1-4, with TRBD1 identical over 7 bases. CDR3 size: 14 residues. V gave up 6 bases and J gave up 7 bases; unmatched junction bases: 8. The germline CDR1 and CDR2 sequences are MNHEY and SMNVEV (reference sequence). The CDR3 DNA sequence: TGTGCCAGCAGCCCATCAGGGGGGAGTGAAAAACTGTTTTTT. Translating gives CASSPSGGSEKLFF.

This clone was recorded only once. The J gene is TRBJ1-6, the V gene TRBV28; TRBD1 matches 9 bases. Trimming took 0 bases from V and 10 from J; bases not matched to a gene: 4. The length of the CDR3 is 15 residues. Germline CDR1 and CDR2: MDHEN and SYDVKM. CDR3 DNA sequence: TGTGCCAGCAGTTTATGGGACAGGGGCAGATCACCCCTCCACTTT. Translating gives CASSLWDRGRSPLHF.

The chain employs TRBV5-6 and TRBJ1-4; D gene unclear. The germline V and J ends were trimmed by 4 bases and 8 bases, with 15 bases remaining between them. The CDR3 has 14 amino acids. CDR1 and CDR2 (germline): SGHDT, YYEEEE. The CDR3 nucleotides are TGTGCCAGCAGCCCGGCGGCCGTCCGGGAAAAACTGTTTTTT. Residues: CASSPAAVREKLFF.

This chain joins TRBV5-1 and TRBJ1-5, with a weak D call TRBD1 (5 bases). Germline loops: CDR1 SGHRS, CDR2 YFSETQ. This CDR3 spans 15 amino acids. The V end lost 1 base, the J end lost 2 bases, and 10 bases lay between the germline ends. CDR3 region: CASSLSSGGNQPQHF. The CDR3, as DNA: TGCGCCAGCAGCTTGTCGTCGGGGGGCAATCAGCCCCAGCATTTT.

The chain carries TRBV19 and TRBJ1-5, with D tentatively TRBD1 (6 bases). Germline V gives CDR1 LNHDA, CDR2 SQIVND (reference sequence). This CDR3 region has 14 residues. The V gene lost 5 bases and the J gene lost 10 bases, with 18 bases spanning the gap. CDR3 loop: CASSATGGWEPQHF. The DNA for the CDR3 is TGTGCCAGTAGTGCGACAGGCGGATGGGAACCCCAGCATTTT.

This chain connects TRBV19 to TRBJ2-5; 10 nucleotides match TRBD1. The germline gives CDR1 LNHDA, CDR2 SQIVND (reference sequence). V was clipped by 7 bases and J by 3 bases; unmatched bases: 5. This CDR3 has 14 residues. CDR3 nucleotides: TGTGCCAGTAACCCTGGGACAGGGGAAGAGACCCAGTACTTC. Its translation: CASNPGTGEETQYF.

This chain uses TRBV11-2 with TRBJ1-3; TRBD1 matches 9 bases. The junction had 2 bases not matched to a gene; V was cut back by 2 bases and J by 0 bases. The length of the CDR3 is 16 residues. Per the germline V gene, CDR1 is SGHAT and CDR2 is FQNNGV. The CDR3 nucleotides read TGTGCCAGCAGCTTAAGGGACAGGGTCTCTGGAAACACCATATATTTT. Translated, it gives CASSLRDRVSGNTIYF.

The CDR3 loop reads CASSTAGSGETYEQYF. The CDR3 nucleotides are TGTGCCAGCAGCACGGCCGGTAGCGGGGAAACCTACGAGCAGTACTTC. The chain uses TRBV7-2 and TRBJ2-7, with 8 bases that match TRBD2. CDR3 length: 16 residues. CDR1 and CDR2 (germline): SGHTA, FQGNSA. V dropped 5 bases and J dropped 2; count of bases not matched to a gene: 11. Full variable domain (missing parts from reference TRBV7-2 and TRBJ2-7): GAGVSQSPSNKVTEKGKDVELRCDPISGHTALYWYRQSLGQGLEFLIYFQGNSAPDKSGLPSDRFSAERTGGSVSTLTIQRTQQEDSAVYLCASSTAGSGETYEQYFGPGTRLTVT.

V and J are TRBV4-2 and TRBJ1-1; TRBD1 is a possible D gene (5 bases). This CDR3 contains 15 residues. CDR1 LGHNA and CDR2 YNFKEQ come from the germline V gene. Trimming took off 0 bases at V and 4 bases at J, with 12 bases between the two ends. The CDR3 loop reads CASSQEWQGGTEAFF. In DNA, the CDR3 is TGTGCCAGCAGCCAAGAATGGCAGGGTGGCACTGAAGCTTTCTTT.

The V call is TRBV28, the J call TRBJ1-2; TRBD1 agrees at 10 bases. The CDR3 totals 14 residues. CDR1 is MDHEN, CDR2 SYDVKM, per germline. Trimming removed 5 bases from V and 4 bases from J; junction bases left unmatched: 4. The CDR3 spells CASSTRTGGYGYTF. CDR3 nucleotide sequence: TGTGCCAGCAGTACCCGGACAGGGGGCTATGGCTACACCTTC.

CDR3 residues: CASSIRGNSLTDTQYF. As DNA, the CDR3 is TGTGCCAGCAGCATTAGGGGTAACAGCCTCACAGATACGCAGTATTTT. The rearrangement joins TRBV7-9 to TRBJ2-3, with a tentative D call TRBD1 (5 bases). The CDR3 length is 16 residues. Per germline, CDR1 SEHNR and CDR2 FQNEAQ (reference sequence). Deletions cut 5 bases from V and 2 bases from J, with 17 bases between.

The genes are TRBV7-2 and TRBJ2-1, with TRBD1 matching 7 bases. The CDR3 is made up of 16 amino acids. Trimming cost V 5 bases and J 4 bases; bases outside gene matches: 11. Looked up from germline, CDR1 is SGHTA and CDR2 is FQGNSA. CDR3 protein: CASSRRTGQIYNEQFF. CDR3 in DNA: TGTGCCAGCAGCCGCCGGACAGGCCAAATATACAATGAGCAGTTCTTC.

The genes are TRBV5-1 and TRBJ1-1; no reliable D call. CDR3 size: 14 residues. Germline assignment: CDR1 SGHRS and CDR2 YFSETQ. V lost 7 bases to trimming and J lost 0 bases, with 13 bases between them. The CDR3 coding sequence is TGCGCCAGCTCGATCGGGGATTTGAACACTGAAGCTTTCTTT. Encoded protein: CASSIGDLNTEAFF.

The chain employs TRBV9 and TRBJ2-1; TRBD2 might be the D (6 bases). In germline, CDR1 is SGDLS, CDR2 YYNGEE. Trimming cost V 3 bases and J 10 bases, with 17 bases left between them. The CDR3 extends over 14 amino acids. In DNA, the CDR3 is TGTGCCAGCAGCGGGCAACTAGCTTCGGACGAGCAGTTCTTC. Amino acid sequence: CASSGQLASDEQFF.

V usage is TRBV15 and J usage is TRBJ1-2, with 9 bases aligning to TRBD1. Germline loops: CDR1 LNHNV, CDR2 YYDKDF (reference sequence). The CDR3 consists of 17 residues. V was pared by 2 bases and J by 7 bases, with 14 bases of the junction left unmatched. The CDR3 spells CATSRKTGGARVGGYTF. The CDR3 DNA reads TGTGCCACCAGCAGAAAAACAGGGGGCGCGAGGGTGGGTGGCTACACCTTC.

The chain's CDR3 is CASKDREPYEQYF. The CDR3 DNA reads as TGTGCCAGCAAAGACAGGGAGCCCTACGAGCAGTACTTC. The genes are TRBV2 and TRBJ2-7, with 7 nucleotides matching TRBD1. From germline, CDR1 is SNHLY and CDR2 FYNNEI. This CDR3 spans 13 amino acids. After removal of 7 bases from V and 2 bases from J, the junction contained 5 bases not matched to a gene.

The J gene is TRBJ2-3, the V gene TRBV2, with D unresolved. This CDR3 spans 14 amino acids. The V gene lost 5 bases and the J gene lost 2 bases, with 11 bases spanning the gap. The germline gives CDR1 SNHLY, CDR2 FYNNEI. The CDR3 region has the DNA TGTGCCAGCAGTATAGACACGTTCACAGATACGCAGTATTTT. Translating it yields CASSIDTFTDTQYF.

The rearrangement uses TRBV11-2 and TRBJ2-1, with a tentative D call TRBD2 (5 bases). CDR3 length equals 16 residues. Germline CDR1 SGHAT, CDR2 FQNNGV. Deletions cut 1 base from V and 2 bases from J, with 12 bases between. The CDR3 loop reads CASSLGLERAYNEQFF. CDR3 coding DNA: TGTGCCAGCAGCTTAGGATTGGAGAGGGCCTACAATGAGCAGTTCTTC.

The rearrangement joins TRBV20-1 to TRBJ2-7; 7 bases align to TRBD2. The CDR3 runs 11 residues. Trimming took 6 bases from V and 5 from J; bases not matched to a gene: 4. Looked up from germline, CDR1 is DFQATT and CDR2 is SNEGSKA (reference sequence). The CDR3 here is CSARGLDEQYF. CDR3 nucleotide sequence: TGCAGTGCCCGTGGACTAGACGAGCAGTACTTC.

This clone showed up just a few times. The chain has TRBV2 and TRBJ1-1; 7 positions match TRBD1. The V gene end was trimmed by 7 bases and the J gene end by 3 bases; junction bases not matched to a gene: 5. Per germline, CDR1 SNHLY and CDR2 FYNNEI. The CDR3 contains 13 residues. The CDR3 spells CASNVQGDTEAFF. The CDR3 DNA reads TGTGCCAGCAACGTTCAGGGGGACACTGAAGCTTTCTTT. The complete variable domain, with remaining parts taken from reference TRBV2 and TRBJ1-1, reads EPEVTQTPSHQVTQMGQEVILRCVPISNHLYFYWYRQILGQKVEFLVSFYNNEISEKSEIFDDQFSVERPDGSNFTLKIRSTKLEDSAMYFCASNVQGDTEAFFGQGTRLTVV.

This chain connects TRBV6-2 or TRBV6-3 to TRBJ2-7, with TRBD2 as a possible D gene (6 bases). The CDR3 is 14 residues long. Germline lookup yields CDR1 MNHEY and CDR2 SVGEGT. Trimming took 3 bases from V and 6 from J, leaving 15 bases between them. CDR3 DNA: TGTGCCAGCAGTTATACCGGGACTTTAGGCGAGCAGTACTTC. Translation gives CASSYTGTLGEQYF.